A selection of T cell receptor beta chains follows, all from one sample in a study of T cell repertoires in cytomegalovirus infection. Each CDR3 protein gets one entry after TCRdb re-called the reads with MiXCR. The sample lists a few hundred thousand distinct CDR3 sequences, approximately 9.5% occurring once. The source material was PBMCs. These receptors were collected from a human donor in good health (CMV status not recorded). Some clones in this sample may be carry-over from other donors' samples. Each CDR3 is given with its conserved first and last residue. D genes are given only for firm matches. Expanded clones are given a class, and other clones once, few, many or no size at all.

.,.,TRBJ2-1,TRBV7-2,TGTGCCAGCAGCTTTCCATCTGACAGGTTATTACACAATGAGCAGTTCTTC,CASSFPSDRLLHNEQFF
TRBD1,many,TRBJ2-7,TRBV19,TGTGCCAGCGGGACAGGGGGATACGAGCAGTACTTC,CASGTGGYEQYF
TRBD1,few,TRBJ1-2,TRBV28,TGTGCCAGCACCTCGGGACAGCTAGAGGGCTACACCTTC,CASTSGQLEGYTF
.,many,TRBJ2-7,TRBV7-2,TGTGCCAGCAGCTTTGGCGGGTCATCCAGAGTCGGTTACGAGCAGTACTTC,CASSFGGSSRVGYEQYF
TRBD1,many,TRBJ2-5,TRBV7-2,TGTGCCAGCAGCCCCGGGACAGGGGGAGAGACCCAGTACTTC,CASSPGTGGETQYF
.,.,TRBJ2-2,TRBV19,TGTGCCAGTGAACAAAGCGGGAACACCGGGGAGCTGTTTTTT,CASEQSGNTGELFF
.,many,TRBJ2-3,TRBV6-5,TGTGCCAGCAGTTACGACAGGGAGGTAGATACGCAGTATTTT,CASSYDREVDTQYF
.,few,TRBJ2-7,TRBV28,TGTGCCAGCAGTTTGTTGGGGTCAGGTAACTCCTACGAGCAGTACTTC,CASSLLGSGNSYEQYF
TRBD1,few,TRBJ2-7,TRBV4-1,TGCGCCAGCAGCCTCGGACAGGGGGACGAGCAGTACTTC,CASSLGQGDEQYF
.,many,TRBJ2-6,TRBV7-2,TGTGCCAGCAGCTTAGATGGTTTTGGGGCCAACGTCCTGACTTTC,CASSLDGFGANVLTF
TRBD2,.,TRBJ2-3,TRBV20-1,TGCAGTGCTAGAGAAGGGACTAGCGGGGTCACAGATACGCAGTATTTT,CSAREGTSGVTDTQYF
TRBD1,.,TRBJ1-2,TRBV6-6,TGTGCCAGCAGTTACTTGACCGGGACAGGGAGCTTCTATGGCTACACCTTC,CASSYLTGTGSFYGYTF
.,.,TRBJ2-7,TRBV12-5,TGTGCTAGTGGTTTTGGTCCCCGAGACGAGCAGTACTTC,CASGFGPRDEQYF
.,many,TRBJ2-2,TRBV28,TGTGCCAGCAGCGTTAGCTTCGGACCTGTCTTTAACACCGGGGAGCTGTTTTTT,CASSVSFGPVFNTGELFF
.,many,TRBJ2-3,TRBV12-3/TRBV12-4,TGTGCCAGCAGTCCAGCGACCACAGATACGCAGTATTTT,CASSPATTDTQYF
TRBD1,few,TRBJ2-1,TRBV6-2/TRBV6-3,TGTGCCAGCAGTTGGGACAGGGTCTATGAGCAGTTCTTC,CASSWDRVYEQFF
TRBD2,few,TRBJ2-7,TRBV7-9,TGTGCCAGCAGCTTAGCGCCTGTAGCGGGAGGTCCCTACGAGCAGTACTTC,CASSLAPVAGGPYEQYF
.,few,TRBJ2-7,TRBV6-2/TRBV6-3,TGTGCCAGCGTTAAGGGACGAAACAGCTACGAGCAGTACTTC,CASVKGRNSYEQYF
TRBD1,many,TRBJ2-2,TRBV6-1,TGTGCCAGCACTATTGACAGGGGGAACACCGGGGAGCTGTTTTTT,CASTIDRGNTGELFF
.,.,TRBJ1-1,TRBV6-5,TGTGCCAGCAGCGGGATTAACACTGAAGCTTTCTTT,CASSGINTEAFF
TRBD1,.,TRBJ1-6,TRBV4-3,TGCGCCAGCAGGCCCACAGGGGGCAGTTCACCCCTCCACTTT,CASRPTGGSSPLHF
.,.,TRBJ1-2,TRBV29-1,TGCAGCGCCTCTGACATGGCCCCACCCTATGGCTACACCTTC,CSASDMAPPYGYTF
.,few,TRBJ1-3,TRBV6-6,TGTGCCAGCAAAGACAGTGGAAACACCATATATTTT,CASKDSGNTIYF
.,.,TRBJ1-5,TRBV20-1,TGCAGTGCTAGGCAGAGTAGCAATCAGCCCCAGCATTTT,CSARQSSNQPQHF
.,many,TRBJ2-7,TRBV7-2,TGTGCCAGCAGCTTAGTGAACTGGGAAGGCTACGAGCAGTACTTC,CASSLVNWEGYEQYF
.,.,TRBJ1-6,TRBV7-9,TGTGTCAGCAGTAGAACCAGGGGTATCGATAATTCACCCCTCCACTTT,CVSSRTRGIDNSPLHF
.,many,TRBJ1-2,TRBV28,TGTGCCAGCAGTTTACGCCAGGGCCGGGGCTACACCTTC,CASSLRQGRGYTF
TRBD2,.,TRBJ2-3,TRBV12-3/TRBV12-4,TGTGCCAGCAGTATAAGAATCGGACTAGCGGGAGGAACAGATACGCAGTATTTT,CASSIRIGLAGGTDTQYF
.,many,TRBJ1-3,TRBV7-2,TGTGCCAGCAGCCCTCAGGGGACTCTCTCTGGAAACACCATATATTTT,CASSPQGTLSGNTIYF
TRBD1,many,TRBJ2-7,TRBV5-5,TGTGCCAGCAGTACTACCGGGACAGGGGACTACGAGCAGTACTTC,CASSTTGTGDYEQYF
TRBD2,.,TRBJ2-3,TRBV20-1,TGCAGTGCTACGGGGACTATGGAAACAGATACGCAGTATTTT,CSATGTMETDTQYF
.,many,TRBJ1-6,TRBV7-2,TGTGCCAGCAGCTTACGACCCCCGCCTAATTCACCCCTCCACTTT,CASSLRPPPNSPLHF